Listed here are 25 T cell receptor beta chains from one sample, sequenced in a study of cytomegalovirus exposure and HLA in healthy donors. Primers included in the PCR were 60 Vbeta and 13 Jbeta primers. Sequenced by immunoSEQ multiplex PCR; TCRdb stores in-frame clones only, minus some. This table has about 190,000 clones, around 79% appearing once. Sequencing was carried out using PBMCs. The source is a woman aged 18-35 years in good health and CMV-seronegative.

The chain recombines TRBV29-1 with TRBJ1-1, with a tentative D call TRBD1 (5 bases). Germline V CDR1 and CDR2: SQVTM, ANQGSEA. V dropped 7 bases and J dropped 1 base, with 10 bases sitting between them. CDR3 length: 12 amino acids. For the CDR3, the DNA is TGCAGCGGGGGCAGGGCGAACACTGAAGCTTTCTTT. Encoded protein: CSGGRANTEAFF.

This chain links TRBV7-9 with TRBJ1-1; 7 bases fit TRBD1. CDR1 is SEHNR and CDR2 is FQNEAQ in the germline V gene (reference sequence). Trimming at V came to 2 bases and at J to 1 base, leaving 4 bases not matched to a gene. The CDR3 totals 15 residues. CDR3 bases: TGTGCCAGCAGCTTAATCCGGGACAGGAACACTGAAGCTTTCTTT. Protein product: CASSLIRDRNTEAFF.

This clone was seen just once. The CDR3 region is CAWSRGYNEQFF. In DNA form, the CDR3 reads TGTGCCTGGAGTCGGGGTTACAATGAGCAGTTCTTC. The gene calls are TRBV30 and TRBJ2-1, with TRBD2 as a possible D gene (5 bases). V lost 2 bases to trimming and J lost 4 bases, with 6 bases between them. This CDR3 is built from 12 residues. Germline CDR1 reads GTSNPN; CDR2 reads SVGIG (reference sequence).

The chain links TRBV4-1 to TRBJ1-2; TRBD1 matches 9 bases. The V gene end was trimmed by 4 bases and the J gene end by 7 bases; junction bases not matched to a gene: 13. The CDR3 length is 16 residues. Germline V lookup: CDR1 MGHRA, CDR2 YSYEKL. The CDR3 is CASSRPGTGSKGGYTF. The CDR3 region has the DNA TGCGCCAGCAGCCGTCCCGGGACAGGGTCAAAGGGTGGCTACACCTTC.

CDR3 sequence (DNA): TGTGCCAGCTCACCCACGACAGGGGGCTCCTACGAGCAGTACTTC. Amino acids: CASSPTTGGSYEQYF. This chain uses TRBV18 with TRBJ2-7; the match to TRBD1 covers 9 bases. Trimming removed 3 bases from V and 0 bases from J; junction bases left unmatched: 3. Germline V gives CDR1 KGHSH, CDR2 LQKENI. There are 15 residues in the CDR3.

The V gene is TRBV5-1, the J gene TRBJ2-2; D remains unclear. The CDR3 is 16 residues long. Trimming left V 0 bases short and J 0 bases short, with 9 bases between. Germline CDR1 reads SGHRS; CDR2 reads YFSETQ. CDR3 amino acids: CASSLAQTANTGELFF. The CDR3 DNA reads TGCGCCAGCAGCTTGGCACAGACCGCGAACACCGGGGAGCTGTTTTTT.

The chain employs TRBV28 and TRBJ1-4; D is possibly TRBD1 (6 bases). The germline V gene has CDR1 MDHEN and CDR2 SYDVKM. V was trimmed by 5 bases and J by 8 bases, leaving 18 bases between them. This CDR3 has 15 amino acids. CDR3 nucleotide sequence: TGTGCCAGCAGTCCCCCGGGACATAAGGGGGAAAAACTGTTTTTT. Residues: CASSPPGHKGEKLFF.

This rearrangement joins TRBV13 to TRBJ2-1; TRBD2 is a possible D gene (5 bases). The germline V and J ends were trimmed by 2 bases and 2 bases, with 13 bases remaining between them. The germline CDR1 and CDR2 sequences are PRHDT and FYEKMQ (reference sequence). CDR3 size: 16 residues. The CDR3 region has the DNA TGTGCCAGCAGCTTAAATGATCAGCGGACCTACAATGAGCAGTTCTTC. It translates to CASSLNDQRTYNEQFF. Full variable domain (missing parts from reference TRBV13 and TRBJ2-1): AAGVIQSPRHLIKEKRETATLKCYPIPRHDTVYWYQQGPGQDPQFLISFYEKMQSDKGSIPDRFSAQQFSDYHSELNMSSLELGDSALYFCASSLNDQRTYNEQFFGPGTRLTVL.

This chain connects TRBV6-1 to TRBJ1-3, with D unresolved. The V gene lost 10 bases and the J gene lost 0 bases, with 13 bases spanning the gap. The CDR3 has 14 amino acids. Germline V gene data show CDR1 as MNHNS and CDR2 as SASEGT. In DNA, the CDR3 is TGTGCCACCACGTCCGGTGCCTCTGGAAACACCATATATTTT. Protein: CATTSGASGNTIYF.

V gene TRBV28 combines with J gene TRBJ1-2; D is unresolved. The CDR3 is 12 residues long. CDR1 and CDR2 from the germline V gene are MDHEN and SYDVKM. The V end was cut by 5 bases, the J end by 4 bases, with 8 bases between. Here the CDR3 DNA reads TGTGCCAGCAGTGAAGCAGGCTATGGCTACACCTTC. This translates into CASSEAGYGYTF.

This CDR3 reads CASSAQAATGSEQYF. The CDR3 bases are TGCGCCAGCAGCGCGCAAGCCGCGACAGGGTCCGAGCAGTACTTC. The chain carries TRBV5-1 and TRBJ2-5; TRBD1 matches at 7 bases. The end of the DNA aligns better with TRBJ2-7, so the J call may be wrong. CDR1 and CDR2 from the germline V gene are SGHRS and YFSETQ. The CDR3 runs to 15 residues.

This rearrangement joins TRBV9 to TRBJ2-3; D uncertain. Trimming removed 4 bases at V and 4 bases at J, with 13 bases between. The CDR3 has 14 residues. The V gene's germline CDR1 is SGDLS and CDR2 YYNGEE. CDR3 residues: CASSPRHVPDTQYF. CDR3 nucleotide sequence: TGTGCCAGCAGCCCACGACATGTCCCAGATACGCAGTATTTT. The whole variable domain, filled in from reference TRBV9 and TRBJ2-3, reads DSGVTQTPKHLITATGQRVTLRCSPRSGDLSVYWYQQSLDQGLQFLIQYYNGEERAKGNILERFSAQQFPDLHSELNLSSLELGDSALYFCASSPRHVPDTQYFGPGTRLTVL.

The CDR3 coding sequence is TGTGCCAGCAGTACTACCTACGAGCAGTACTTC. It codes for CASSTTYEQYF. This rearrangement joins TRBV28 to TRBJ2-7, with D unresolved. Germline lookup yields CDR1 MDHEN and CDR2 SYDVKM. CDR3 length: 11 amino acids. V was clipped by 5 bases and J by 2 bases, with 4 bases between them.

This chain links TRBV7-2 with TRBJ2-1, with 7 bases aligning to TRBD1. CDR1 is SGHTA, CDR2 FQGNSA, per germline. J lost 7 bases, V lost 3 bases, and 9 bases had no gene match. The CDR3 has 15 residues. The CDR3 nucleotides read TGTGCCAGCAGCTTCTACGGACAGGAGACTAATGAGCAGTTCTTC. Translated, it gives CASSFYGQETNEQFF.

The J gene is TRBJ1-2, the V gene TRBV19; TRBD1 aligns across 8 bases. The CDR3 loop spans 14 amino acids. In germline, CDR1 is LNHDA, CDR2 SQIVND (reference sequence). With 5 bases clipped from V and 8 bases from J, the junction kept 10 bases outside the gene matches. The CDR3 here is CASSWTGPQEGYTF. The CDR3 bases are TGTGCCAGTAGTTGGACAGGGCCTCAAGAAGGCTACACCTTC.

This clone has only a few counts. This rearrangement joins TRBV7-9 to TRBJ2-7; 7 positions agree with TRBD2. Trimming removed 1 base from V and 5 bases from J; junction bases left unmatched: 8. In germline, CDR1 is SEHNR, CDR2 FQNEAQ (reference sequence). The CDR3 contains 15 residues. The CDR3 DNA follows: TGTGCCAGCAGCTTAGACGTCGGGAGGTCGCACGAGCAGTACTTC. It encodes CASSLDVGRSHEQYF.

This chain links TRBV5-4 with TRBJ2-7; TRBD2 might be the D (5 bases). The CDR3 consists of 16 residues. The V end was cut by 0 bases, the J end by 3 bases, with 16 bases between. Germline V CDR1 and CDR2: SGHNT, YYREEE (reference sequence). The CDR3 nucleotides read TGTGCCAGCAGCTTGGCCGGGGTCGGTAGAGACTACGAGCAGTACTTC. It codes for CASSLAGVGRDYEQYF. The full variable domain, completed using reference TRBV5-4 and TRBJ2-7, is ETGVTQSPTHLIKTRGQQVTLRCSSQSGHNTVSWYQQALGQGPQFIFQYYREEENGRGNFPPRFSGLQFPNYSSELNVNALELDDSALYLCASSLAGVGRDYEQYFGPGTRLTVT.

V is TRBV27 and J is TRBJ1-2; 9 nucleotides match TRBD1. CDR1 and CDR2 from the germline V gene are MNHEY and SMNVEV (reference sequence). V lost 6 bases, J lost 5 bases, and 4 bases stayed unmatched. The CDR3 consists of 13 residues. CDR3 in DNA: TGTGCCAGCAGCGAGGGACAGGGATATGGCTACACCTTC. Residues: CASSEGQGYGYTF.

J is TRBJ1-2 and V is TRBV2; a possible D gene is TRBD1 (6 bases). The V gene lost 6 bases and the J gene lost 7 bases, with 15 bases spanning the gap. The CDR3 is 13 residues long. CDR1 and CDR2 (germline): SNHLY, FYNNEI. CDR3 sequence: CASSKEQGSGYTF. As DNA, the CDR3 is TGTGCCAGCAGCAAAGAACAGGGTAGTGGCTACACCTTC.

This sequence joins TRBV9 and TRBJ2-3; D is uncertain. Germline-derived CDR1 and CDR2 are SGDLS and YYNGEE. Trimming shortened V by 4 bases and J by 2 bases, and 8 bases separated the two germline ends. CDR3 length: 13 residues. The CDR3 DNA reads TGTGCCAGCAGCCCCGTCCCCACAGATACGCAGTATTTT. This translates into CASSPVPTDTQYF.

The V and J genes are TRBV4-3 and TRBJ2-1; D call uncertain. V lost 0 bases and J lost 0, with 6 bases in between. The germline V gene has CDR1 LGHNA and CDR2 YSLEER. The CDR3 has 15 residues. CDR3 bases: TGCGCCAGCAGCCAAGAGACAAGCTCCTACAATGAGCAGTTCTTC. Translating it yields CASSQETSSYNEQFF.

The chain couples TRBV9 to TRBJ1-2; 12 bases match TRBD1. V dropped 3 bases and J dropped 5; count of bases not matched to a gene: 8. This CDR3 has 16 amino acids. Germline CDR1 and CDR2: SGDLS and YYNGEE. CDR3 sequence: CASSAGTGGAWYGYTF. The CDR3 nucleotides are TGTGCCAGCAGCGCAGGGACAGGGGGCGCGTGGTATGGCTACACCTTC.

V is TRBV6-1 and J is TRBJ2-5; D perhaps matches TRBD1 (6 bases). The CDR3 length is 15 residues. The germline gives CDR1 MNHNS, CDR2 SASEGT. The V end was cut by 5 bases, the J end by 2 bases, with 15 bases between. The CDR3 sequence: CASSNPGTPQETQYF. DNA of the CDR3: TGTGCCAGCAGTAATCCCGGGACACCTCAAGAGACCCAGTACTTC.

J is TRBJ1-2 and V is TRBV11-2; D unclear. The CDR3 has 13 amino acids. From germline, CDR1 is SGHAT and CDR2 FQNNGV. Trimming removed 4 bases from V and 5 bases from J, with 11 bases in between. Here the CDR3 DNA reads TGTGCCAGCAGCTCCGGACTGATGTATGGCTACACCTTC. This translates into CASSSGLMYGYTF.

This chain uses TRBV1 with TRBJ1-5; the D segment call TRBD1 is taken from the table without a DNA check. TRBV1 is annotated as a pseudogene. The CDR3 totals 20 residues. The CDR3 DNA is TGCACCAGCAGCCAAGTAGTCGCGGCAGGGGTGGGGAATAGCAATCAGCCCCAGCATTTT. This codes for CTSSQVVAAGVGNSNQPQHF.